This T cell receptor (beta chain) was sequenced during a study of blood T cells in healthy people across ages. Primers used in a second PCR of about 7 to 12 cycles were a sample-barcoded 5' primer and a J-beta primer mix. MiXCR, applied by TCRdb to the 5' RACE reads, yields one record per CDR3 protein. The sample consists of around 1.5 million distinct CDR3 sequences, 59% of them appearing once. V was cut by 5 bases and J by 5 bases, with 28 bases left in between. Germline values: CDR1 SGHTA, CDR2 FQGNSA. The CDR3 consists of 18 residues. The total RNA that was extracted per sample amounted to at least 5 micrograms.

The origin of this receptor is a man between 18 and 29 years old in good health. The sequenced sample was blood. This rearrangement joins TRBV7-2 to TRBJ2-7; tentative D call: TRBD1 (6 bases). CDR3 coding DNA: TGTGCCAGCAGCCTCTATGTGGGGGAACAGGGAAGGTGGGACGAGCAGTACTTC. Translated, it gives CASSLYVGEQGRWDEQYF.